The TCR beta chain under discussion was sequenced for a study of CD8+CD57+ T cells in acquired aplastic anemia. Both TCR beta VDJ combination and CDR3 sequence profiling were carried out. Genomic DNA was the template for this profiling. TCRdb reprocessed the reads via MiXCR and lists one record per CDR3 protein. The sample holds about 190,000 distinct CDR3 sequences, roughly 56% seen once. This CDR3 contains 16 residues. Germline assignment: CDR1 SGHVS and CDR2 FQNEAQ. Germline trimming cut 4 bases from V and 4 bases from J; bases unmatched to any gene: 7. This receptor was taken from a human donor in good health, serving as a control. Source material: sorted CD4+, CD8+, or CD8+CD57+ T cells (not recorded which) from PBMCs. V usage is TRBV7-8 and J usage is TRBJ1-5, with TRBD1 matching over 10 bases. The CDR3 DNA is TGTGCCAGCAGCTCGAGGGGGACAGGGGTTAATCAGCCCCAGCATTTT. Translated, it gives CASSSRGTGVNQPQHF.